This T cell receptor (beta chain) was recovered during a study of graft-versus-host responses after intestinal transplantation. Background on the study: Every one of the recipients received anti-thymocyte globulin induction and afterwards took tacrolimus and steroids for around 3 years.

The CDR3 loop spans 16 amino acids. Trimming removed 2 bases at V and 5 bases at J, with 18 bases between. Germline V gene lookup returns CDR1 SGHTA and CDR2 FQGTGA. Details on this clone: The antigen is undetermined.

Data came from immunoSEQ multiplex PCR; TCRdb stores just in-frame clones and leaves some out. The sample shows 90,000 to 120,000 clones, more than 75% of them seen only once. The TCR originated in a human donor who received an intestinal transplant. The sample here was unstimulated CD4+ T cells sorted from spleen or lymph node cells, taken before intestinal transplant. This chain uses TRBV7-3 with TRBJ2-5; D is possibly TRBD1 (5 bases). The CDR3 region is CASSLFGRGGEETQYF. In nucleotides, the CDR3 is TGTGCCAGCAGCTTATTTGGTAGGGGTGGTGAGGAGACCCAGTACTTC. The entire variable domain, with the rest obtained from reference TRBV7-3 and TRBJ2-5, is as follows: GAGVSQTPSNKVTEKGKYVELRCDPISGHTALYWYRQSLGQGPEFLIYFQGTGAADDSGLPNDRFFAVRPEGSVSTLKIQRTERGDSAVYLCASSLFGRGGEETQYFGPGTRLLVL.